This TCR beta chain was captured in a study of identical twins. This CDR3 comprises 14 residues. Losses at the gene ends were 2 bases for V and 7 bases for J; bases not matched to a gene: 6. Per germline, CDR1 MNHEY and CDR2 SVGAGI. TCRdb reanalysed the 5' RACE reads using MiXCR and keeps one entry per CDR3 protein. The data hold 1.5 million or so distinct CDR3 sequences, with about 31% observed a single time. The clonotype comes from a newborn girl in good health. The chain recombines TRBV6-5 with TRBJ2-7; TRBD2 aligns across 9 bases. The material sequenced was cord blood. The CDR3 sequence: CASSYLAGKNEQYF. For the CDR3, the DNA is TGTGCCAGCAGTTACCTAGCGGGGAAAAATGAGCAGTACTTC.